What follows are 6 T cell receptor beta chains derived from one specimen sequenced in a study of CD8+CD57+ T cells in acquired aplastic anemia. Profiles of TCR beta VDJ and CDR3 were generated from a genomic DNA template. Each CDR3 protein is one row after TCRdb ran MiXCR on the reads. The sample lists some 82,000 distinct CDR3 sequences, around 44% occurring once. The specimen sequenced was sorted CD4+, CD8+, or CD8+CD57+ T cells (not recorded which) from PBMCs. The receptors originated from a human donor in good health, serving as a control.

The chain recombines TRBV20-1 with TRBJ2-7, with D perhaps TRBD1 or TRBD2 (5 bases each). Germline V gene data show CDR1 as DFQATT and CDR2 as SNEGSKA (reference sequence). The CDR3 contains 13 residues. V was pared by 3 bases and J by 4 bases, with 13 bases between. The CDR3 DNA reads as TGCAGTGCTAGGGAGGCAGGGCTGTACGAGCAGTACTTC. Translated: CSAREAGLYEQYF.

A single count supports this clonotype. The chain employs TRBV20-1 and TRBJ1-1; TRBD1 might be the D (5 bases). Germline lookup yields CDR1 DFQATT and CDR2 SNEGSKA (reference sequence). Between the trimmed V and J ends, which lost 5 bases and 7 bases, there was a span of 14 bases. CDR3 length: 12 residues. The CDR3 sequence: CSARTGRGEAFF. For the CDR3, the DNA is TGCAGTGCTCGGACGGGTAGGGGTGAAGCTTTCTTT.

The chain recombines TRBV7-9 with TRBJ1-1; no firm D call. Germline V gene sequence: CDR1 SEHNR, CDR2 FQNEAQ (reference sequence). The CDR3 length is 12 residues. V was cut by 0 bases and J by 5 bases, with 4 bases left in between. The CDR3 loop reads CASSLAETEAFF. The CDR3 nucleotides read TGTGCCAGCAGCTTAGCAGAAACTGAAGCTTTCTTT.

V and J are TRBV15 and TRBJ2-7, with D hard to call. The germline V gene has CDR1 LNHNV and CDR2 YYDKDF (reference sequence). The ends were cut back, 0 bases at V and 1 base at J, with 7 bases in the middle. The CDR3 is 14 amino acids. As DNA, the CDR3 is TGTGCCACCAGCAGAGAGAGAGATTCCTACGAGCAGTACTTC. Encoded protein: CATSRERDSYEQYF. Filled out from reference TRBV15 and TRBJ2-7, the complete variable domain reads DAMVIQNPRYQVTQFGKPVTLSCSQTLNHNVMYWYQQKSSQAPKLLFHYYDKDFNNEADTPDNFQSRRPNTSFCFLDIRSPGLGDTAMYLCATSRERDSYEQYFGPGTRLTVT.

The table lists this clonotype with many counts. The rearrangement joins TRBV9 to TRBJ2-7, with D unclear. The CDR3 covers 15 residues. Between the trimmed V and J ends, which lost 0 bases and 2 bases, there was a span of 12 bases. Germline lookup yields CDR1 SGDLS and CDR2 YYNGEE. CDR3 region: CASSVAQIPPYEQYF. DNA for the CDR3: TGTGCCAGCAGCGTAGCCCAGATTCCGCCCTACGAGCAGTACTTC.

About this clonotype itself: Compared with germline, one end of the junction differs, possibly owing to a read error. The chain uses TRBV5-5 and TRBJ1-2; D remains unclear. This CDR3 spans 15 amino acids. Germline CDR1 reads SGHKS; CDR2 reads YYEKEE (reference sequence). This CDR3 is CASSRAGIANYGYTF. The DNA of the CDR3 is TGTGCCAGCAGCCGGGCGGGAATTGCCAACTATGGTTACACCTTC.